This TCR beta chain was captured in a study of T cell responses to AZD1222 COVID-19 vaccine. About the research overall: Pooled together were second doses at about 4 or about 12 weeks.

Only in-frame clones appear in the TCRdb table, and some are missing; sequencing was by immunoSEQ multiplex PCR. The repertoire consists of about 110,000 clones, with around 90% occurring once and the leading ten covering roughly 7.8%. As regards this clone: The antigen remains undetermined.

Germline loops: CDR1 SEHNR, CDR2 FQNEAQ (reference sequence). V shed 3 bases, J shed 6 bases, and the junction held 2 bases outside the gene matches. This CDR3 is built from 13 residues. Study-wide results and caveats: At baseline, just five to seven AZD1222 recipients tested seropositive. Following two doses of AZD1222, Spike-specific TCR breadth and depth rose. Vaccine-related CD4 TCRs covered spike, predominating at 160-218 and 743-854.

Sequences were derived from peripheral blood, sampled on day 0 of AZD1222 vaccination. The chain recombines TRBV7-9 with TRBJ2-3; 8 bases are a match to TRBD2. The clonotype was recovered from an adult in good health. The CDR3 loop reads CASSFSGDDTQYF. The CDR3 DNA reads as TGTGCCAGCAGCTTTAGCGGGGATGATACGCAGTATTTT.